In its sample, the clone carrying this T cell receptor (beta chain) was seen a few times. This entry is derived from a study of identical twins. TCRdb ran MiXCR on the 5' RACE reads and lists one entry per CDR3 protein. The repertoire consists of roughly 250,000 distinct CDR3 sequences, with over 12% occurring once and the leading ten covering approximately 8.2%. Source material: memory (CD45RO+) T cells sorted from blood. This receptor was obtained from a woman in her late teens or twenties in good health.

CDR3 in amino acids: CASRPGTSGSSTDTQYF. The DNA of the CDR3 is TGCGCCAGCAGACCTGGGACTAGCGGGAGTTCCACAGATACGCAGTATTTT. This sequence joins TRBV5-1 and TRBJ2-3; 14 bases agree with TRBD2. The CDR3 loop spans 17 amino acids. Germline V gives CDR1 SGHRS, CDR2 YFSETQ. The junction had 7 bases not matched to a gene; V was cut back by 5 bases and J by 2 bases.